One and the same sample provided the 6 T cell receptor beta chains below, sequenced in a study of long-term antiretroviral therapy in people with HIV. The assay used was immunoSEQ (version v3.0), run at survey level. Produced via immunoSEQ multiplex PCR; TCRdb's table is partial and in-frame only. The sample includes 21,000 or so clones, approximately 90% of them seen just once. The sequenced sample was unsorted PBMCs, obtained 2.3 years after starting antiretroviral therapy. These receptors were collected from a man between 60 and 70 years old with HIV.

The rearrangement links TRBV6-6 to TRBJ2-7; 8 bases align to TRBD1. Germline lookup yields CDR1 MNHNY and CDR2 SVGAGI (reference sequence). The length of the CDR3 is 14 residues. V lost 2 bases, J lost 5 bases, and 5 bases stayed unmatched. The chain's CDR3 is CASSYPDRADEQYF. For the CDR3, the DNA is TGTGCCAGCAGTTACCCGGACAGGGCGGACGAGCAGTACTTC.

In its sample, this clone was seen a few times. V usage is TRBV11-3 and J usage is TRBJ1-5; 7 nucleotides agree with TRBD1. V lost 1 base to trimming and J lost 7 bases; unmatched junction nucleotides: 19. CDR1 and CDR2 (germline): SGHNT, YENEEA. This CDR3 is 19 amino acids long. CDR3 in amino acids: CASSLGSGDREVTGQPQHF. CDR3 in DNA: TGTGCCAGCAGCTTAGGATCTGGCGACAGGGAGGTAACAGGACAGCCCCAGCATTTT.

A few counts support this clone. The chain is built from TRBV2 and TRBJ2-7; D gene uncertain. V was pared by 3 bases and J by 3 bases, with 3 bases between. CDR1 SNHLY and CDR2 FYNNEI come from the germline V gene. This CDR3 contains 11 residues. CDR3 residues: CASSEFYEQYF. The CDR3, as DNA: TGTGCCAGCAGTGAGTTCTACGAGCAGTACTTC.

The V gene is TRBV7-2, the J gene TRBJ1-1, with D perhaps matching TRBD1 (6 bases). The V and J ends lost 2 bases and 8 bases respectively, with 18 bases between them. This CDR3 has 15 amino acids. Germline V CDR1 and CDR2: SGHTA, FQGNSA. The DNA for the CDR3 is TGTGCCAGCAGCTTACACCAGGGACACCAGACAGAAGCTTTCTTT. This encodes CASSLHQGHQTEAFF.

The chain uses TRBV2 and TRBJ2-5, with 7 bases fitting TRBD2. V trimming: 8 bases; J trimming: 4 bases; junction bases outside the gene matches: 7. Germline CDR1 reads SNHLY; CDR2 reads FYNNEI. This CDR3 has 13 amino acids. In nucleotides, the CDR3 is TGTGCCAGCGGTGGAGCGGGGAGAGAGACCCAGTACTTC. It specifies CASGGAGRETQYF. Full variable domain (outside the CDR3, taken from reference TRBV2 and TRBJ2-5): EPEVTQTPSHQVTQMGQEVILRCVPISNHLYFYWYRQILGQKVEFLVSFYNNEISEKSEIFDDQFSVERPDGSNFTLKIRSTKLEDSAMYFCASGGAGRETQYFGPGTRLLVL.

This clone was observed once. The V and J genes are TRBV7-9 and TRBJ2-7, with unresolved D. The V end was cut by 2 bases, the J end by 4 bases, with 3 bases between. CDR1 and CDR2 (germline): SEHNR, FQNEAQ (reference sequence). This CDR3 has 11 amino acids. The CDR3 loop reads CASSLLYEQYF. DNA of the CDR3: TGTGCCAGCAGCTTACTGTACGAGCAGTACTTC.